The T cell receptor (beta chain) under discussion was sequenced for a study of CD8 T cells in Susac syndrome. General study points: A relatively small number of individuals underwent TCR sequencing and HLA analysis.

The patients who served as multiple sclerosis controls were treatment-naive and had stable or active relapsing-remitting disease that fulfilled the revised McDonald criteria. Reverse transcription of roughly 0.5 to 1 ug RNA was carried out with random hexamers. Amplification of TCR beta CDR3 spanned 54 Vbeta and 13 Jbeta via immunoSEQ multiplex PCR. From the immunoSEQ multiplex PCR reads, TCRdb called clonotypes with MiXCR, one entry per CDR3 protein. The data hold 190,000 or so distinct CDR3 sequences, with 85% to 95% observed a single time. Points on this clonotype: Its antigen is currently unknown.

V was pared by 5 bases and J by 8 bases, with 19 bases between. Germline assignment: CDR1 LNHNV and CDR2 YYDKDF (reference sequence). This CDR3 region has 15 residues. The chain is built from TRBV15 and TRBJ1-5; weak D call: TRBD1 (5 bases). This TCR was sampled from a human donor with multiple sclerosis. Sequenced: CD4+ T cells from PBMCs. The CDR3 loop is CATSASSGGREPQHF. The CDR3, as DNA: TGTGCCACCAGCGCTTCGTCCGGGGGAAGGGAGCCCCAGCATTTT. The variable domain in full, with the rest retrieved from reference TRBV15 and TRBJ1-5, is DAMVIQNPRYQVTQFGKPVTLSCSQTLNHNVMYWYQQKSSQAPKLLFHYYDKDFNNEADTPDNFQSRRPNTSFCFLDIRSPGLGDTAMYLCATSASSGGREPQHFGDGTRLSIL.